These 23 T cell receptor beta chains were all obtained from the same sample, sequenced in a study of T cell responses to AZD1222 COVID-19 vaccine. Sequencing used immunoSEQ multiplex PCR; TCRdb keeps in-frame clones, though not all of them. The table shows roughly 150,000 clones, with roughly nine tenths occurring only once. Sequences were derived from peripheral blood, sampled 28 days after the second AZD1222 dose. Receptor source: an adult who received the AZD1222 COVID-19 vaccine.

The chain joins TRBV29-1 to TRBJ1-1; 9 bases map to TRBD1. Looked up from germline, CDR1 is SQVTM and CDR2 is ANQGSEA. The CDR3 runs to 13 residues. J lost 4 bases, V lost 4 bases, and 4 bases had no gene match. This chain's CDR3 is CSVGDRASTEAFF. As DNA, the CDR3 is TGCAGCGTTGGGGACAGGGCGAGCACTGAAGCTTTCTTT.

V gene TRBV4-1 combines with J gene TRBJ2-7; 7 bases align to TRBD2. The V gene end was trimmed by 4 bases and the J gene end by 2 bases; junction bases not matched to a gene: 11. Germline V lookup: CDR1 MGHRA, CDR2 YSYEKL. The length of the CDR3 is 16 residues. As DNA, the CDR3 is TGCGCCAGCAGCCTCGCCCTGGGCGGACTAGCCTACGAGCAGTACTTC. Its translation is CASSLALGGLAYEQYF.

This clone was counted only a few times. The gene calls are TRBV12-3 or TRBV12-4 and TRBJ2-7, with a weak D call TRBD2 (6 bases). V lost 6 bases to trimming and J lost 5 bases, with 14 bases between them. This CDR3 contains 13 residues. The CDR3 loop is CASRGLPGDEQYF. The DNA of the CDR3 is TGTGCCAGCAGGGGACTTCCGGGGGACGAGCAGTACTTC.

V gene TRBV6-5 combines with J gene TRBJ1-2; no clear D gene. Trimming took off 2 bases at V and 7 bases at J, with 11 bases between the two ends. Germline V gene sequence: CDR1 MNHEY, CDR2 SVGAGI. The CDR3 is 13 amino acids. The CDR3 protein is CASSYLADSGYTF. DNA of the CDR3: TGTGCCAGCAGTTACCTCGCCGATAGTGGCTACACCTTC.

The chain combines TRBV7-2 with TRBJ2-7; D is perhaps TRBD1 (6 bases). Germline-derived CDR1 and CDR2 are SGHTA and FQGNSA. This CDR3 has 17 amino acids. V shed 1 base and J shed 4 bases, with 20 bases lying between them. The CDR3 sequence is CASSLGGPLLSSYEQYF. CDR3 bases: TGTGCCAGCAGCTTAGGGGGGCCCCTCTTATCGAGTTACGAGCAGTACTTC.

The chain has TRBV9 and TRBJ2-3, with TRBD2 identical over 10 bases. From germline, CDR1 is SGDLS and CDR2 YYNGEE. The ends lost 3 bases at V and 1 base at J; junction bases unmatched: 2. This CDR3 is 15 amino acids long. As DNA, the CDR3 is TGTGCCAGCAGCGCCGGGACTAGCGGCACAGATACGCAGTATTTT. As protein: CASSAGTSGTDTQYF.

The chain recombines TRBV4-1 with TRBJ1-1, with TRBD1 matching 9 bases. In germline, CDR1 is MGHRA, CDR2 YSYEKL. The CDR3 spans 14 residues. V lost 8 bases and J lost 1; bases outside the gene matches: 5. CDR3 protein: CASGQGSGNTEAFF. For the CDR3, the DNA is TGCGCCAGCGGACAGGGGTCGGGGAACACTGAAGCTTTCTTT.

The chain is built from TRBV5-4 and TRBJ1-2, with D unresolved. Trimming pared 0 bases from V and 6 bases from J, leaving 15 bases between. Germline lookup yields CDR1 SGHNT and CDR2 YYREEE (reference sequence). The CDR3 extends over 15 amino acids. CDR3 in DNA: TGTGCCAGCAGCTTGGAGGCCCCACTCCCTCATGGCTACACCTTC. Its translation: CASSLEAPLPHGYTF.

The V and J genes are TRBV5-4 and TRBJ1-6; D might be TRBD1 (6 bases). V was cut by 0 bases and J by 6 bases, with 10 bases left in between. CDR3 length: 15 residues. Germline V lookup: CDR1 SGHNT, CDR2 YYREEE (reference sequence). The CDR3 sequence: CASSLAGTSNSPLHF. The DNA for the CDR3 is TGTGCCAGCAGCTTGGCCGGGACAAGTAATTCACCCCTCCACTTT.

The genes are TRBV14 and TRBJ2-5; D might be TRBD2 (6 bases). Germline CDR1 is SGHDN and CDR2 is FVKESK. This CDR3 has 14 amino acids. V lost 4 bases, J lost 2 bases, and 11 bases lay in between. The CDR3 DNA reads TGTGCCAGCAGCCTACGCGGGATACAAGAGACCCAGTACTTC. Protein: CASSLRGIQETQYF. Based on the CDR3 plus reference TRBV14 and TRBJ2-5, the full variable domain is EAGVTQFPSHSVIEKGQTVTLRCDPISGHDNLYWYRRVMGKEIKFLLHFVKESKQDESGMPNNRFLAERTGGTYSTLKVQPAELEDSGVYFCASSLRGIQETQYFGPGTRLLVL.

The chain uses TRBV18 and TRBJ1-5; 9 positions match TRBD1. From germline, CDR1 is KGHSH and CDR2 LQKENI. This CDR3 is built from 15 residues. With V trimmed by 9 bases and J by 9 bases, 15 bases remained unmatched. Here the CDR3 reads CARQGAQPQMVPQHF. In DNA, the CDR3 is TGTGCCAGACAGGGGGCCCAGCCCCAGATGGTGCCCCAGCATTTT.

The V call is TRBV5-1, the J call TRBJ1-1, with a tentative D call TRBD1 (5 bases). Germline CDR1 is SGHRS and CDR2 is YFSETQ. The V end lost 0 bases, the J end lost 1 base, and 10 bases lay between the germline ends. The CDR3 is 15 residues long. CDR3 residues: CASSLVGTANTEAFF. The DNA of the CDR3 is TGCGCCAGCAGCTTGGTGGGGACTGCGAACACTGAAGCTTTCTTT.

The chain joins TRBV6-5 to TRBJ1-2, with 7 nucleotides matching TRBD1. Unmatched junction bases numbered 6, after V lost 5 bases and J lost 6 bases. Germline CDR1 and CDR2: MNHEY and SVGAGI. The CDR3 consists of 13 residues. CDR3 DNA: TGTGCCAGCAGTCCACAGGGGATGGATGGCTACACCTTC. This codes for CASSPQGMDGYTF.

CDR3 amino acids: CSVENRIVGGTFNYGYTF. The CDR3 bases are TGCAGCGTTGAAAATAGGATAGTCGGGGGCACGTTTAACTATGGCTACACCTTC. The chain links TRBV29-1 to TRBJ1-2, with D possibly TRBD1 on 6 matching bases. From germline, CDR1 is SQVTM and CDR2 ANQGSEA. V shed 2 bases and J shed 1 base, with 23 bases lying between them. CDR3 size: 18 residues.

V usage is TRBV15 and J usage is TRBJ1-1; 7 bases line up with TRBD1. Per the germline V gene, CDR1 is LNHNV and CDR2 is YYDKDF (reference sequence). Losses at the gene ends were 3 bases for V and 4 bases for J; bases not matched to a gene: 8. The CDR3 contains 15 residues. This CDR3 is CATSRMDRPGTEAFF. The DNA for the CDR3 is TGTGCCACCAGCAGGATGGACAGGCCTGGCACTGAAGCTTTCTTT.

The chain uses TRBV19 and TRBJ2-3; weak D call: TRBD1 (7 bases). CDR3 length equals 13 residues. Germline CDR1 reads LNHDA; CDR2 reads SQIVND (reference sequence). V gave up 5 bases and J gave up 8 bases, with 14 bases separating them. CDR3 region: CASSSRQGGTQYF. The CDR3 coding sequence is TGTGCCAGTAGTTCAAGACAGGGAGGTACGCAGTATTTT.

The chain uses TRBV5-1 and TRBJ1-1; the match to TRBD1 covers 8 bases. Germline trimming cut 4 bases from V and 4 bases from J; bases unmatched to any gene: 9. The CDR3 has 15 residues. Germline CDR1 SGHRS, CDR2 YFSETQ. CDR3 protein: CASSPRTGLPTEAFF. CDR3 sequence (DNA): TGCGCCAGCAGCCCACGGACAGGGCTTCCCACTGAAGCTTTCTTT.

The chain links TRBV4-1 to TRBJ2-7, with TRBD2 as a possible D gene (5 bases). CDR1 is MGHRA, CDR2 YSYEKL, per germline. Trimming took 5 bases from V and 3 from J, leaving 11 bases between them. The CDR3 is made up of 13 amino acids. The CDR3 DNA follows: TGCGCCAGCAGCTTACAAGAGGGCTACGAGCAGTACTTC. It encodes CASSLQEGYEQYF.

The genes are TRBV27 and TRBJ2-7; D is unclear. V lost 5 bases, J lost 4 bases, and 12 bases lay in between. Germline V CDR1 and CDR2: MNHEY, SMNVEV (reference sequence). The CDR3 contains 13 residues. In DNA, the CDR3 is TGTGCCAGCAGTCCGCCGGATGGGTACGAGCAGTACTTC. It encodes CASSPPDGYEQYF.

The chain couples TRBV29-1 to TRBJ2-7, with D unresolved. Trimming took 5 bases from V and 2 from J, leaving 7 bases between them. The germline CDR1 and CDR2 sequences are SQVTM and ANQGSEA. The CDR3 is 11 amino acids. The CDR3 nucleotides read TGCAGCGTTTTAGGAGCCTACGAGCAGTACTTC. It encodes CSVLGAYEQYF.

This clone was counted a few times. This CDR3 reads CASSQDRVSGNTIYF. The CDR3 coding sequence is TGTGCCAGCAGCCAAGACCGGGTCTCTGGAAACACCATATATTTT. V usage is TRBV4-2 and J usage is TRBJ1-3; no reliable D call. The germline V gene has CDR1 LGHNA and CDR2 YNFKEQ. Trimming cost V 0 bases and J 0 bases, with 6 bases left between them. The CDR3 is 15 amino acids.

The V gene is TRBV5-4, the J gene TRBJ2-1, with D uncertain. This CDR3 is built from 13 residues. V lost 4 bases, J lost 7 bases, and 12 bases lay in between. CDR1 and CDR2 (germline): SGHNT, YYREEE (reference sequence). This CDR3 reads CASSRLGQNEQFF. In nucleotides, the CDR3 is TGTGCCAGCAGCCGTCTGGGCCAAAATGAGCAGTTCTTC.

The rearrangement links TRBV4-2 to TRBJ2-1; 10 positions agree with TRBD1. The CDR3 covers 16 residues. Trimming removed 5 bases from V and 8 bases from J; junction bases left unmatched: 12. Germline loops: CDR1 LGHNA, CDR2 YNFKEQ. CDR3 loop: CASSKTTGTGADEQFF. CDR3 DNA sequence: TGTGCCAGCAGCAAAACAACCGGGACAGGGGCGGATGAGCAGTTCTTC.